The clone carrying this T cell receptor beta chain was seen more than once but under ten times. No antigen is known for it. The entry originates in a study of T cells in localized non-small cell lung cancer. Study findings and constraints: Heterogeneity within the tumor remains possible, as just one region underwent sequencing.

Measured with immunoSEQ multiplex PCR; TCRdb has only the in-frame clones, and not every one. The top ten clones hold over 5% of a sample with about 3,400 clones, less than 25% of them seen once. V lost 6 bases and J lost 6; bases outside the gene matches: 4. The CDR3 runs 13 residues. CDR1 and CDR2 (germline): MNHGY, SAAAGT. V usage is TRBV6-8 and J usage is TRBJ2-7; 11 bases align to TRBD2. This clonotype was sampled from a man between 18 and 50 years old with stage II lung adenocarcinoma. The specimen was lung tumor tissue, collected before any cancer treatment. DNA of the CDR3: TGTGCCAGCAGCAATAGCGGGGGGGCCGAGCAGTACTTC. Translating gives CASSNSGGAEQYF.